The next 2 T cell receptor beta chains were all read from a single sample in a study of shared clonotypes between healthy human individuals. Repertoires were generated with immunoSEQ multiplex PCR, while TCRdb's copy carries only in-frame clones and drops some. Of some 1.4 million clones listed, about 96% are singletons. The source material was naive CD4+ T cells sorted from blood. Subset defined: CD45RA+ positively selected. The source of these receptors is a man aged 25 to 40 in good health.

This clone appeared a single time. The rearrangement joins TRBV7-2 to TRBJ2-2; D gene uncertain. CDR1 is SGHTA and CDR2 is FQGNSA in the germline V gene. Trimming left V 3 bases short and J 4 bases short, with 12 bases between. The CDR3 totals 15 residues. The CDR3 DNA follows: TGTGCCAGCAGCTTGGCCCTTAGAAGCACCGGGGAGCTGTTTTTT. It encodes CASSLALRSTGELFF. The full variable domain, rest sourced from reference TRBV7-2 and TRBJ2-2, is GAGVSQSPSNKVTEKGKDVELRCDPISGHTALYWYRQSLGQGLEFLIYFQGNSAPDKSGLPSDRFSAERTGGSVSTLTIQRTQQEDSAVYLCASSLALRSTGELFFGEGSRLTVL.

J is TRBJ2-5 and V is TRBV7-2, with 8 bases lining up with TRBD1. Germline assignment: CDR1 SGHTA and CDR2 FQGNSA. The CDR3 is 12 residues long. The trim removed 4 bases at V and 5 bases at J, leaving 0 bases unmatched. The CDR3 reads CASSWDRETQYF. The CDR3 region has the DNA TGTGCCAGCAGCTGGGACAGGGAGACCCAGTACTTC. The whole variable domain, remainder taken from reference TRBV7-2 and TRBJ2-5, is GAGVSQSPSNKVTEKGKDVELRCDPISGHTALYWYRQSLGQGLEFLIYFQGNSAPDKSGLPSDRFSAERTGGSVSTLTIQRTQQEDSAVYLCASSWDRETQYFGPGTRLLVL.